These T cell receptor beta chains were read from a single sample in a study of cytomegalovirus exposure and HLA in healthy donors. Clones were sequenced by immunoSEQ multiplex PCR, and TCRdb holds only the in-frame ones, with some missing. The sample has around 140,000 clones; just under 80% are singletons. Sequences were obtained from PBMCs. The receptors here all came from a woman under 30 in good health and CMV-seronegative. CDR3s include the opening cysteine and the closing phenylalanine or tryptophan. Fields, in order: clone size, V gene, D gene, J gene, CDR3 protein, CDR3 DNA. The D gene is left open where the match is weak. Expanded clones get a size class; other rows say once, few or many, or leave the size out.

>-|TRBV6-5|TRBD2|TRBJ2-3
CASSYLLAPSTDTQYF
TGTGCCAGCAGTTATTTACTAGCGCCCAGCACAGATACGCAGTATTTT
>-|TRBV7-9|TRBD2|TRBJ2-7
CASSSGLAAYEQYF
TGTGCCAGCAGCTCAGGACTAGCGGCTTACGAGCAGTACTTC
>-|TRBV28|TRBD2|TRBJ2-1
CAGSLAGSNVNEQFF
TGTGCCGGGTCCTTAGCGGGATCTAATGTAAATGAGCAGTTCTTC
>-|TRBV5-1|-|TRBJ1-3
CASSSGLEGNPIYF
TGCGCCAGCAGTTCAGGGTTAGAAGGAAACCCCATATATTTT
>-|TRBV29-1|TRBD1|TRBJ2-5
CSAERRGQGGETQYF
TGCAGCGCTGAACGCCGGGGACAGGGGGGGGAGACCCAGTACTTC
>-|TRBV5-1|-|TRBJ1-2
CASSLGGAYDSYTF
TGCGCCAGCAGCTTGGGTGGGGCCTATGATAGCTACACCTTC
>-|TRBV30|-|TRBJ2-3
CAWTGNDGTDTQYF
TGTGCCTGGACAGGGAACGATGGCACAGATACGCAGTATTTT
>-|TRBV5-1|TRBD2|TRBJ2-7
CASSYPTAGAPGEQYF
TGCGCCAGCAGCTACCCAACAGCGGGAGCCCCAGGGGAGCAGTACTTC
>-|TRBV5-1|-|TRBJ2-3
CASSFAPRGDTQYF
TGCGCCAGCAGCTTCGCCCCGAGAGGCGATACGCAGTATTTT
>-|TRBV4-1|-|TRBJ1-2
CASSRDSVRDYGYTF
TGCGCCAGCAGCCGAGACTCCGTACGGGACTATGGCTACACCTTC
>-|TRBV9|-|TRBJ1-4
CASSEGVEEKLFF
TGTGCCAGCAGCGAGGGGGTGGAAGAAAAACTGTTTTTT
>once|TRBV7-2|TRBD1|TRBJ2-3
CASSLYRGRVDTQYF
TGTGCCAGCAGCTTATACAGGGGTCGGGTTGATACGCAGTATTTT
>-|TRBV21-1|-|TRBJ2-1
CASSKDQGTTVNEQFF
TGTGCCAGCAGCAAAGACCAGGGGACTACAGTCAATGAGCAGTTCTTC
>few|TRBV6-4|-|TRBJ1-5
CASSGQENQPQHF
TGTGCCAGCAGTGGACAGGAGAATCAGCCCCAGCATTTT
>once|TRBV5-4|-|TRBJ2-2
CASSLWQNTGELFF
TGTGCCAGCAGCTTGTGGCAGAACACCGGGGAGCTGTTTTTT
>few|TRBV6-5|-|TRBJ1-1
CASSYRGNTEAFF
TGTGCCAGCAGTTACAGGGGGAACACTGAAGCTTTCTTT
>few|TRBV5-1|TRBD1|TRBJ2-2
CASSTSMTGSGELFF
TGCGCCAGCAGCACTTCCATGACAGGGTCCGGGGAGCTGTTTTTT
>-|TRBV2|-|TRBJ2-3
CASQPLGGASTDTQYF
TGTGCCAGCCAACCCCTTGGCGGGGCTAGCACAGATACGCAGTATTTT
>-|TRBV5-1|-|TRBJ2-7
CASSPVGGLTYEQYF
TGCGCCAGCAGCCCGGTAGGGGGTCTTACCTACGAGCAGTACTTC
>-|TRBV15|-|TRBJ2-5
CATSRAIAQETQYF
TGTGCCACCAGCAGAGCCATAGCCCAAGAGACCCAGTACTTC
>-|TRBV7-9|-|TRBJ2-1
CSSSQRDNEQFF
TGTTCCAGCAGCCAGAGGGACAATGAGCAGTTCTTC
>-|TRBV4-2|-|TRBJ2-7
CASSQGPGLYEQYF
TGTGCCAGCAGCCAAGGTCCAGGCCTCTACGAGCAGTACTTC
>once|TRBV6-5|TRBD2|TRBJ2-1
CASSLTSGIHEQFF
TGTGCCAGCAGTTTAACTAGCGGGATCCATGAGCAGTTCTTC